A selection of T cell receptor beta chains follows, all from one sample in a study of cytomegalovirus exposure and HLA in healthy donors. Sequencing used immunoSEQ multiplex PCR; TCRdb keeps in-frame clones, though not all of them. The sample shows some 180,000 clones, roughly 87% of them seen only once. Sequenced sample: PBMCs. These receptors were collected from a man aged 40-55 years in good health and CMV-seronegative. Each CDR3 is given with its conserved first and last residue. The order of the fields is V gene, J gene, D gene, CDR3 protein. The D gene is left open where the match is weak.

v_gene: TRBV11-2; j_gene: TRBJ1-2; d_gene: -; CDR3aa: CASSLVLTANYGYTF
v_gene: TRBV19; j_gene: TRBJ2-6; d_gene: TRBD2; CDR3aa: CASRGTSGRSGANVLTF
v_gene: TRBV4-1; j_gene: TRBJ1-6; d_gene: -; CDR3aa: CASSLGPGASPLHF
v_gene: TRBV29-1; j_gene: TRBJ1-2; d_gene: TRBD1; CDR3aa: CSVGDEQGYHGYTF
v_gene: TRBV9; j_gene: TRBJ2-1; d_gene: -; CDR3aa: CASSKRHSREVRQFF
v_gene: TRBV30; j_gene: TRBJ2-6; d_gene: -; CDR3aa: CAWSVRRLNSGANVLTF
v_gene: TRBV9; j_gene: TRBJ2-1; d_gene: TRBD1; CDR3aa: CASSVTGTGAVDEQFF
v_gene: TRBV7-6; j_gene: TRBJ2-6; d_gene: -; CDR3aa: CASSLNGGLGANVLTF
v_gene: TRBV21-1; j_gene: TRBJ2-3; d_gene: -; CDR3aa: CASSRKAGDPERSTQYF
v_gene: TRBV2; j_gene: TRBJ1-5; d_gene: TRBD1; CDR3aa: CASSGTGGNQPQHF
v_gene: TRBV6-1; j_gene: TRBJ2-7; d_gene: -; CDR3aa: CASRGPGYEQYF
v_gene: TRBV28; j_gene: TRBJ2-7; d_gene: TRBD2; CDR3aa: CASSFGGASGRRVQYF
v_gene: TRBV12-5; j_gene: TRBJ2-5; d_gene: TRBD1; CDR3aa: CASGYDRAGETQYF
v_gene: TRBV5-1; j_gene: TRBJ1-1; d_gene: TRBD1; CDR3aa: CASSLEMTGGDGEAFF
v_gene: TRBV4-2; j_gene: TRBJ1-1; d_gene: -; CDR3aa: CASSQPGGAATGTEAFF
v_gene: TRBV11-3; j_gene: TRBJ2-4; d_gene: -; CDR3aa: CASSLRRDSGNIQYF
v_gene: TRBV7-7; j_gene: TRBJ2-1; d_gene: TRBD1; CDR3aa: CASSFRQGAYNEQFF
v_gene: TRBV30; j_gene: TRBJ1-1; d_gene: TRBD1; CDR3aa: CAWSWDRGYVEAFF
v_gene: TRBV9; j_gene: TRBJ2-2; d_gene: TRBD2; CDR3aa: CASSALAGGRNGELFF
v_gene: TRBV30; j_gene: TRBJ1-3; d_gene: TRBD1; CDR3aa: CAWGGPGQGATIYF
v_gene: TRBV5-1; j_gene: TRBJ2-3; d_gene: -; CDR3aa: CASSLAPRSTDTQYF
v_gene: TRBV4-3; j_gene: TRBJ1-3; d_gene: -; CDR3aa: CASSQDYSGSGNTIYF
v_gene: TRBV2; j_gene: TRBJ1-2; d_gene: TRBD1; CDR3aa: CASSYGTGDYGYTF
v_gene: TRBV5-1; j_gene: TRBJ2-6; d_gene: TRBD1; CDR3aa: CASSLDFGQGVSGANVLTF
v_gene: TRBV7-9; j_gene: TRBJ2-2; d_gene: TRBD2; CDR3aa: CASSSWGGLALSGELFF
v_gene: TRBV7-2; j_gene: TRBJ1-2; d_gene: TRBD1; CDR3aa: CASSLGTTGDGYTF
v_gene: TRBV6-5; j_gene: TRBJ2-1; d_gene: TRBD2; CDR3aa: CVSSSRQRGLNNEQFF
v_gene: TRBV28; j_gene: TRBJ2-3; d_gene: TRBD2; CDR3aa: CASSFASGNTQYF
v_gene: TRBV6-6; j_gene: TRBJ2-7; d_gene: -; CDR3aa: CASSYSVGSSYEQYF
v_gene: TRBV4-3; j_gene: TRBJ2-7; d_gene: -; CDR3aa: CASSQEVLYQGWSYEQYF
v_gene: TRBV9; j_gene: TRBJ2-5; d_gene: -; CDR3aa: CASSGAQGFETQYF
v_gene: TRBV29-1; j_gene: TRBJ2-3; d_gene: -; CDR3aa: CSVALGTDTQYF
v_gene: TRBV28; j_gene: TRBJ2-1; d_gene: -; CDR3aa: CASSWERWYNEQFF
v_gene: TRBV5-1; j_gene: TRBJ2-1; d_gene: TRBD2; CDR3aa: CASSEGLAGARQFF
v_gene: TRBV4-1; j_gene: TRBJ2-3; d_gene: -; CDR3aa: CASSQVGAGVADTQYF
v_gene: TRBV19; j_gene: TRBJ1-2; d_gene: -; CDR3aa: CASSIGRPYYGYTF
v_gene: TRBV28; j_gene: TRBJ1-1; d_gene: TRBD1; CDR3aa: CASSLTGARTEAFF
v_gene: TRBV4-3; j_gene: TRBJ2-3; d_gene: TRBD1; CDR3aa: CASLLDRDRDTDTQYF
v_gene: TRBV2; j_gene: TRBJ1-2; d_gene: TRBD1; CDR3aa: CASSPDRAVLYGYTF
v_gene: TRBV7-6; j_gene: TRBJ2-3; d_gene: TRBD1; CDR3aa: CASSLASTGVPDTQYF
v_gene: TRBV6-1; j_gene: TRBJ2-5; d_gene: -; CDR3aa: CASSVGGAGPSETQYF
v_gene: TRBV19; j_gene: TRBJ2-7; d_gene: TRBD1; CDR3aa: CASSPGTDYEQYF
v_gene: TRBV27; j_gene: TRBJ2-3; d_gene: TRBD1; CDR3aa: CATGDRGSNTQYF
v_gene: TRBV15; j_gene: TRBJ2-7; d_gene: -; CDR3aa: CATSRDGGYSYEQYF
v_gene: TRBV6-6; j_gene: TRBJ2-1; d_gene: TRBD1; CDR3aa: CASRGQGDYNEQFF
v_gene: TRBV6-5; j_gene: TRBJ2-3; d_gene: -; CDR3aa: CASSYSRGAPWDTQYF
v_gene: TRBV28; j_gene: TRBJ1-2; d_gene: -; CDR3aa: CASSQQNNFGYTF
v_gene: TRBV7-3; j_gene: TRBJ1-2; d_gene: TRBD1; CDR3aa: CASSAKTGTAIDGYTF
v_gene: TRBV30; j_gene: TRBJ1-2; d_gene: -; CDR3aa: CAWSAGLYGYTF
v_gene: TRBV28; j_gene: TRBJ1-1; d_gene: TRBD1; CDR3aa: CASSLRYRGAFF